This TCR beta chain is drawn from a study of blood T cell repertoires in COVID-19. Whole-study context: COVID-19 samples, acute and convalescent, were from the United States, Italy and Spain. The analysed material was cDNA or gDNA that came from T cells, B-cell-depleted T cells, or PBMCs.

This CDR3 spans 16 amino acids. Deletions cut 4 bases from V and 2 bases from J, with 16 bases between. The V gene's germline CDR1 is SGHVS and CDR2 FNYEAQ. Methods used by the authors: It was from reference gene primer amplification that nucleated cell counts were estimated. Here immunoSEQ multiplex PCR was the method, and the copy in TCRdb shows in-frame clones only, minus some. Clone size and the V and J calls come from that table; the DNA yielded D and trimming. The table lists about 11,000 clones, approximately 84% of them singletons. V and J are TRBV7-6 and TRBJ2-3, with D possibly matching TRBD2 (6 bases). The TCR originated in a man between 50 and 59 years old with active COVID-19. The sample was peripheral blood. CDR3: CASSWTRDSPTDTQYF. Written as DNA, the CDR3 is TGTGCCAGCAGCTGGACCCGGGACTCCCCCACAGATACGCAGTATTTT.